Sequencing of this T cell receptor (beta chain) was carried out in a study of early stage breast cancer tumors. Study-level points and caveats: Compared with adjacent normal breast, tumors showed about 2.5-fold denser, more clonal T cells.

V lost 6 bases to trimming and J lost 13 bases, with 21 bases between them. The CDR3 has 13 residues. CDR1 and CDR2 (germline): MNHEY, SMNVEV (reference sequence). Regarding this clone: Its antigen is as yet unknown.

Clones were read by immunoSEQ multiplex PCR, and TCRdb kept only the in-frame ones, dropping some. The data hold 20,000 to 25,000 clones, with roughly three quarters observed a single time. The chain links TRBV27 to TRBJ1-1, with no clear D. The TCR was taken from a person between 60 and 70 years old with breast cancer. Specimen: blood. The CDR3 sequence: CASSPSGGRLNFF. CDR3 coding DNA: TGTGCCAGCAGCCCCTCAGGAGGAAGGCTAAATTTCTTT.